This T cell receptor beta chain comes out of a study of T cell clonality in common variable immunodeficiency. Study-level points and caveats: Common variable immunodeficiency TCR beta sequences reportedly had fewer deletions and N-nucleotide insertions. The cause of increased CVID clonality remains unclear without subpopulation sequencing. Patient heterogeneity in the CVID cohort limited correlations between repertoire features and clinical complications.

Heparinized whole blood, roughly 4.5 to 9 ml, came from each donor. Sequenced by immunoSEQ multiplex PCR; TCRdb stores in-frame clones only, minus some. The repertoire consists of approximately 44,000 clones, none detected only once. CDR3 length: 11 residues. V lost 3 bases and J lost 5, with 4 bases in between. Germline CDR1 is SGHVS and CDR2 is FQNEAQ. In this sample, this clone turned up many times. Its antigen is unknown. The read ends 3 residues early relative to the CDR3; the germline J gene fills the gap. The sequencing input was peripheral blood mononuclear cells. The receptor's source is a person aged 18 to 75 in good health. The V gene is TRBV7-8, the J gene TRBJ2-5; D not resolved. CDR3 bases read: TGTGCCAGCAGCTTCGGGGAGACC. This encodes CASSFGET. The full CDR3 protein reads CASSFGETQYF.